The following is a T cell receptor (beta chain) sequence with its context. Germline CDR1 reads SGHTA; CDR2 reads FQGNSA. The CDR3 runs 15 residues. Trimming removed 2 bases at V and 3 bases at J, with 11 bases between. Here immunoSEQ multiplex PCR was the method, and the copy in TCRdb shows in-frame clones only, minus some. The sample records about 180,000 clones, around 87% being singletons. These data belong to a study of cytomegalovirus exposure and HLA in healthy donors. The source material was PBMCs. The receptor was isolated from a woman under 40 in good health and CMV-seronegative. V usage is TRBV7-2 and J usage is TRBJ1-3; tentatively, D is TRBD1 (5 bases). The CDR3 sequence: CASSLRGQGGNTIYF. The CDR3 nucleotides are TGTGCCAGCAGCTTAAGGGGCCAGGGTGGAAACACCATATATTTT.